Described below is a single T cell receptor beta chain sequence and its context. What it recognizes is unknown. The sample comes from a study of T cell repertoires in cytomegalovirus infection. TCRdb analysed the reads with MiXCR anew, one entry per CDR3 protein. Among 300,000 to 400,000 distinct CDR3 sequences listed, roughly 29% were seen once. The sample consisted of cultured PBMCs, taken from culture after CMV antigen stimulation. The TCR originated in a human donor in good health (CMV status not recorded). Some clones in this sample may be carry-over from other donors' samples.

The CDR3 bases are TGTGCCATCAGTGAGAGGCAGGGCAACATTCAGTACTTC. Translation: CAISERQGNIQYF. The chain couples TRBV10-3 to TRBJ2-4; weak D call: TRBD1 (5 bases). Germline lookup yields CDR1 ENHRY and CDR2 SYGVKD. Trimming pared 2 bases from V and 7 bases from J, leaving 9 bases between. CDR3 length equals 13 residues.